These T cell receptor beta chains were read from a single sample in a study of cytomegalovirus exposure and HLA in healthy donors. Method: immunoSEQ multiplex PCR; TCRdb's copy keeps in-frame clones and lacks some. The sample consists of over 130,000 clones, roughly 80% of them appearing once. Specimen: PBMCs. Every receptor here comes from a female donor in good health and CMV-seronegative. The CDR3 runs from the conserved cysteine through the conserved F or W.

CDR3: CASTFLTGAYEQYF; J: TRBJ2-7; length: 14; V: TRBV5-1
CDR3: CASSEDNNYGYTF; J: TRBJ1-2; length: 13; V: TRBV10-2
CDR3: CAISEMTGRAYEQYF; J: TRBJ2-7; length: 15; V: TRBV10-3
CDR3: CASSLASGTAYGYTF; J: TRBJ1-2; length: 15; V: TRBV5-1
CDR3: CASSDSEADTQYF; J: TRBJ2-3; length: 13; V: TRBV9
CDR3: CASSLGSRDYEQYF; J: TRBJ2-7; length: 14; V: TRBV5-6
CDR3: CASSSPGLAYEQYF; J: TRBJ2-7; length: 14; V: TRBV27
CDR3: CASPGQGNTEAFF; J: TRBJ1-1; length: 13; V: TRBV28
CDR3: CAGSLDSYNEQFF; J: TRBJ2-1; length: 13; V: TRBV6-5
CDR3: CASSFNSYEQYF; J: TRBJ2-7; length: 12; V: TRBV5-6
CDR3: CASSPSDRVSGNTIYF; J: TRBJ1-3; length: 16; V: TRBV18
CDR3: CASSMGLYYEQYF; J: TRBJ2-7; length: 13; V: TRBV19
CDR3: CASSSGASSGANVLTF; J: TRBJ2-6; length: 16; V: TRBV27
CDR3: CASSAMWGPSSLGELFF; J: TRBJ2-2; length: 17; V: TRBV27
CDR3: CSVGGINGYTF; J: TRBJ1-2; length: 11; V: TRBV29-1
CDR3: CASSSDRNTEAFF; J: TRBJ1-1; length: 13; V: TRBV2
CDR3: CASSELRPSGYTGELFF; J: TRBJ2-2; length: 17; V: TRBV10-1
CDR3: CASRSTGGTEAFF; J: TRBJ1-1; length: 13; V: TRBV6-5
CDR3: CASRTFEGLPQHF; J: TRBJ1-5; length: 13; V: TRBV6-1
CDR3: CASSDTTGGYTF; J: TRBJ1-2; length: 12; V: TRBV27
CDR3: CASTSGRAGGELFF; J: TRBJ2-2; length: 14; V: TRBV7-9
CDR3: CASSEDRGTHQPQHF; J: TRBJ1-5; length: 15; V: TRBV2
CDR3: CASTAYVPDRRYEQYF; J: TRBJ2-7; length: 16; V: TRBV7-9
CDR3: CASDPPGLNYGYTF; J: TRBJ1-2; length: 14; V: TRBV6-1
CDR3: CASSYSMNQPQHF; J: TRBJ1-5; length: 13; V: TRBV6-5
CDR3: CASSPTTDRTNTGELFF; J: TRBJ2-2; length: 17; V: TRBV7-9
CDR3: CASAGLAGTQETQYF; J: TRBJ2-5; length: 15; V: TRBV5-1
CDR3: CAMTIRWGAINSYEQYF; J: TRBJ2-7; length: 17; V: TRBV4-2
CDR3: CASSPISQGSYYGYTF; J: TRBJ1-2; length: 16; V: TRBV18
CDR3: CASSAGNSNQPQHF; J: TRBJ1-5; length: 14; V: TRBV2
CDR3: CASSPGQGARGYTF; J: TRBJ1-2; length: 14; V: TRBV5-1
CDR3: CASAGPWSTDTQYF; J: TRBJ2-3; length: 14; V: TRBV2
CDR3: CASRLQGSGNTEAFF; J: TRBJ1-1; length: 15; V: TRBV6-4
CDR3: CASAINTEAFF; J: TRBJ1-1; length: 11; V: TRBV6-5
CDR3: CASSEFGQVNQPQHF; J: TRBJ1-5; length: 15; V: TRBV10-2
CDR3: CSGMLLGQHYNEQFF; J: TRBJ2-1; length: 15; V: TRBV29-1
CDR3: CAAKGTGGGQPQHF; J: TRBJ1-5; length: 14; V: TRBV19
CDR3: CASSLRQGIGKLFF; J: TRBJ1-4; length: 14; V: TRBV28
CDR3: CASSLARGWTEAFF; J: TRBJ1-1; length: 14; V: TRBV5-1
CDR3: CASKRGATEAFF; J: TRBJ1-1; length: 12; V: TRBV6-5
CDR3: CASSLAGRGSSYEQYF; J: -; length: 16; V: TRBV5-6
CDR3: CASSLKGGNTEAFF; J: TRBJ1-1; length: 14; V: TRBV7-9
CDR3: CASSPGQDTEAFF; J: TRBJ1-1; length: 13; V: TRBV4-1
CDR3: CASTREERSTDTQYF; J: TRBJ2-3; length: 15; V: TRBV7-9
CDR3: CASSLDGRGPPYEQYF; J: TRBJ2-7; length: 16; V: TRBV5-1
CDR3: CASSLVTGGGKLFF; J: TRBJ1-4; length: 14; V: TRBV5-1
CDR3: CASSAPEREGLYTQYF; J: TRBJ2-3; length: 16; V: TRBV10-2
CDR3: CASSQTPSNQPQHF; J: TRBJ1-5; length: 14; V: TRBV7-9